This T cell receptor (beta chain) was sequenced for a study of blood T cell repertoires in COVID-19. Only in-frame clones appear in the TCRdb table, and some are missing; sequencing was by immunoSEQ multiplex PCR. The repertoire has under 60,000 clones, 65% to 85% of them found once; the top ten carry about 5.2%. This clone was seen a single time. The CDR3 consists of 16 residues. Germline V CDR1 and CDR2: LGHDT, YNNKEL (reference sequence). V was trimmed by 1 base and J by 4 bases, leaving 13 bases between them. The sequence came from a human donor in a cohort sampled during active COVID-19. The V call is TRBV3-1 (or the pseudogene TRBV3-2), the J call TRBJ2-2, with D maybe TRBD2 (7 bases). The sample comprised peripheral blood. The CDR3 loop reads CASSQVWGGRTGELFF. Here the CDR3 DNA reads TGTGCCAGCAGCCAAGTCTGGGGGGGCCGCACCGGGGAGCTGTTTTTT.